These T cell receptor beta chains were read from a single sample in a study of T cell responses to AZD1222 COVID-19 vaccine. Produced via immunoSEQ multiplex PCR; TCRdb's table is partial and in-frame only. The sample lists under 150,000 clones; around 90% were seen once. Here the sequenced sample was peripheral blood, taken on day 0 of AZD1222 vaccination. The source is an adult in good health. CDR3s include the opening cysteine and the closing phenylalanine or tryptophan. The order of the fields is D gene, clone size, V gene, J gene, CDR3 protein, CDR3 DNA. D genes are given only for firm matches. Size tells how often a clone was seen (once, few, many) or the class of an expanded clone, and some rows leave it out.

NA,NA,TRBV7-2,TRBJ2-1,CASSLKTGQAEQFF,TGTGCCAGCAGCTTAAAGACGGGGCAGGCGGAGCAGTTCTTC
NA,NA,TRBV9,TRBJ2-1,CASSVLGFPNSYNEQFF,TGTGCCAGCAGCGTATTGGGCTTTCCAAACTCCTACAATGAGCAGTTCTTC
NA,NA,TRBV2,TRBJ1-6,CASNGGVVSPLHF,TGTGCCAGCAACGGAGGGGTAGTATCACCCCTCCACTTT
NA,NA,TRBV6-5,TRBJ2-1,CASSPGEEVTEQFF,TGTGCCAGCAGTCCCGGGGAAGAGGTTACTGAGCAGTTCTTC
TRBD1,NA,TRBV5-5,TRBJ1-5,CASSSLIQGGYQPQHF,TGTGCCAGCAGCTCTTTAATACAGGGGGGTTACCAGCCCCAGCATTTT
NA,once,TRBV9,TRBJ2-2,CASRASPSWGNTGELFF,TGTGCCAGCAGGGCTAGCCCCAGTTGGGGGAACACCGGGGAGCTGTTTTTT
TRBD2,NA,TRBV15,TRBJ2-3,CATSGPGTSGTHTDTQYF,TGTGCCACCAGCGGTCCGGGGACTAGCGGGACCCACACAGATACGCAGTATTTT
NA,NA,TRBV27,TRBJ1-1,CASSSGPGHLEAFF,TGTGCCAGCAGTTCGGGGCCGGGACATCTTGAAGCTTTCTTT
TRBD1,NA,TRBV25-1,TRBJ1-2,CAGQGQGGGYTF,TGTGCCGGCCAAGGTCAGGGGGGTGGCTACACCTTC
NA,NA,TRBV15,TRBJ2-5,CATSRVSGGGETQYF,TGTGCCACCAGCAGAGTCTCCGGGGGCGGAGAGACCCAGTACTTC
NA,NA,TRBV11-1,TRBJ2-5,CASSPGTPRETQYF,TGTGCCAGCAGCCCCGGGACCCCCCGCGAGACCCAGTACTTC
NA,NA,TRBV11-2,TRBJ1-2,CASSPQGIGGYTF,TGTGCCAGCAGCCCCCAGGGCATAGGTGGCTACACCTTC
TRBD1,NA,TRBV7-8,TRBJ2-7,CASSARQGADSYEQYF,TGTGCCAGCAGCGCCCGACAGGGGGCGGATTCCTACGAGCAGTACTTC
NA,NA,TRBV9,TRBJ1-1,CAKDGGKSNTEAFF,TGTGCCAAAGACGGAGGCAAATCGAACACTGAAGCTTTCTTT
NA,NA,TRBV6-2/TRBV6-3,TRBJ1-2,CASSQGPHNYGYTF,TGTGCCAGCAGCCAGGGGCCGCATAACTATGGCTACACCTTC
NA,NA,TRBV6-5,TRBJ1-1,CASSYSMGKAFF,TGTGCCAGCAGTTACTCGATGGGTAAAGCTTTCTTT
NA,NA,TRBV29-1,TRBJ2-7,CSVRGPIVHEQYF,TGCAGCGTTAGGGGCCCTATAGTCCACGAGCAGTACTTC
NA,NA,TRBV18,TRBJ1-1,CASSPYGQGMNTEAFF,TGTGCCAGCTCACCATATGGGCAGGGAATGAACACTGAAGCTTTCTTT
TRBD2,once,TRBV5-1,TRBJ2-1,CASSPEVAGGYNEQFF,TGCGCCAGCAGCCCCGAGGTCGCGGGAGGTTACAATGAGCAGTTCTTC
NA,NA,TRBV7-2,TRBJ1-5,CASNQGTSNQPQHF,TGTGCCAGCAACCAGGGTACTAGCAATCAGCCCCAGCATTTT
NA,NA,TRBV19,TRBJ2-2,CASTQRPVGLSGELFF,TGTGCCAGCACACAGCGACCCGTGGGGCTATCCGGGGAGCTGTTTTTT
NA,NA,TRBV9,TRBJ1-4,CASSGPGGTNEKLFF,TGTGCCAGCAGTGGACCCGGGGGAACTAATGAAAAACTGTTTTTT
NA,NA,TRBV2,TRBJ1-2,CASSLWVFDGYTF,TGTGCCAGCAGTCTTTGGGTATTCGATGGCTACACCTTC
NA,NA,TRBV3-1/TRBV3-2,TRBJ1-5,CASSQGLGQPQHF,TGTGCCAGCAGCCAAGGCCTTGGACAGCCCCAGCATTTT
NA,NA,TRBV19,TRBJ1-3,CASSTTWDTYRGNTIYF,TGTGCCAGTAGTACCACTTGGGACACTTACCGCGGAAACACCATATATTTT
NA,NA,TRBV4-3,TRBJ2-7,CASSQDPPAGPLANEQYF,TGCGCCAGCAGCCAAGATCCCCCGGCCGGGCCCCTAGCAAACGAGCAGTACTTC
NA,NA,TRBV7-8,TRBJ2-1,CASSGTNSYNEQFF,TGTGCCAGCAGCGGGACGAACTCCTACAATGAGCAGTTCTTC
NA,NA,TRBV18,TRBJ1-2,CASSPPGQDYGYTF,TGTGCCAGCTCACCACCGGGGCAGGACTATGGCTACACCTTC
TRBD1,NA,TRBV7-9,TRBJ1-1,CASSLELTGGRAEAFF,TGTGCCAGCAGCTTAGAACTTACAGGGGGGAGGGCTGAAGCTTTCTTT
NA,NA,TRBV19,TRBJ1-1,CASSIGAQLMMNTEAFF,TGTGCCAGTAGTATAGGCGCACAATTGATGATGAACACTGAAGCTTTCTTT
NA,NA,TRBV5-1,TRBJ2-3,CASSLWTSHTDTQYF,TGCGCCAGCAGCTTGTGGACTTCACACACAGATACGCAGTATTTT
NA,few,TRBV12-1,TRBJ1-6,CANRQGATNNSPLHF,TGTGCCAACCGACAGGGGGCAACGAATAATTCACCCCTCCACTTT
NA,NA,TRBV13,TRBJ1-2,CASSLVADYGYTF,TGTGCCAGCAGCTTAGTGGCGGACTATGGCTACACCTTC
NA,NA,TRBV7-9,TRBJ1-1,CASSFSVYGTEAFF,TGTGCCAGCAGCTTCTCGGTTTACGGCACTGAAGCTTTCTTT
NA,NA,TRBV12-3/TRBV12-4,TRBJ2-5,CASSLKETQYF,TGTGCCAGCAGTTTAAAAGAGACCCAGTACTTC
NA,NA,TRBV6-1,TRBJ1-5,CASSQAPTSNQPQHF,TGTGCCAGCAGTCAAGCGCCCACTAGCAATCAGCCCCAGCATTTT
NA,NA,TRBV4-3,TRBJ1-4,CASSQGVGSFNEKLFF,TGCGCCAGCAGCCAAGGGGTTGGGAGCTTTAATGAAAAACTGTTTTTT
NA,NA,TRBV27,TRBJ2-1,CASSRRASTYNEQFF,TGTGCCAGCAGCCGAAGGGCTAGCACATACAATGAGCAGTTCTTC
NA,NA,TRBV14,TRBJ2-3,CASRPGVASDTQYF,TGTGCCAGCCGCCCGGGGGTAGCTTCAGATACGCAGTATTTT
NA,NA,TRBV7-8,TRBJ1-2,CASSPGPRGYGYTF,TGTGCCAGCAGCCCGGGCCCCCGGGGCTATGGCTACACCTTC
NA,NA,TRBV3-1/TRBV3-2,TRBJ1-1,CASSHSGSGTEAFF,TGTGCCAGCAGCCATAGCGGGAGCGGCACTGAAGCTTTCTTT
NA,NA,TRBV2,TRBJ2-5,CASRRAGETQYF,TGTGCCAGCAGGAGGGCGGGGGAGACCCAGTACTTC
TRBD1,NA,TRBV7-8,TRBJ1-1,CASSRDRDRAEAFF,TGTGCCAGCAGCCGGGACAGGGACCGTGCTGAAGCTTTCTTT
NA,NA,TRBV4-3,TRBJ2-3,CASSQGTGRATDTQYF,TGCGCCAGCAGCCAAGGAACGGGGAGAGCCACAGATACGCAGTATTTT
NA,NA,TRBV12-3/TRBV12-4,TRBJ2-7,CASSLQAGHEQYF,TGTGCCAGCAGTCTACAGGCTGGGCACGAGCAGTACTTC
NA,NA,TRBV5-1,TRBJ1-1,CASSLGVEAMNTEAFF,TGCGCCAGCAGCTTGGGGGTGGAGGCGATGAACACTGAAGCTTTCTTT
NA,NA,TRBV7-9,TRBJ2-1,CASSLGTRGWYHEQFF,TGTGCCAGCAGCTTAGGGACCAGAGGTTGGTACCATGAGCAGTTCTTC
TRBD1,NA,TRBV4-1,TRBJ1-6,CASRPYSTGRSSYNSPLHF,TGCGCCAGCAGACCTTATTCGACAGGGCGAAGCTCCTATAATTCACCCCTCCACTTT
TRBD2,NA,TRBV2,TRBJ2-7,CASSEISGTLYEQYF,TGTGCCAGCAGCGAGATTAGCGGGACTCTCTACGAGCAGTACTTC
NA,NA,TRBV9,TRBJ2-2,CASSVGPNTGELFF,TGTGCCAGCAGCGTAGGACCGAACACCGGGGAGCTGTTTTTT
NA,NA,TRBV29-1,TRBJ2-7,CSVGSRGYEQYF,TGCAGCGTTGGTTCCAGGGGCTACGAGCAGTACTTC
TRBD1,NA,TRBV7-9,TRBJ2-7,CASSWTGVEQYF,TGTGCCAGCAGCTGGACAGGGGTCGAGCAGTACTTC